These 17 T cell receptor beta chains came from one sample sequenced in a study of control samples from healthy donors and cancer patients. Assay: immunoSEQ multiplex PCR; the TCRdb copy retains only in-frame clones and omits some. In the table there are more than 25,000 clones, roughly nine tenths of which are singletons. Sequenced input: PBMCs. The receptor set was obtained from a man between 45 and 60 years old with lung cancer.

The V gene is TRBV11-3, the J gene TRBJ2-1, with TRBD2 matching over 10 bases. The CDR3 spans 16 residues. Germline values: CDR1 SGHNT, CDR2 YENEEA. V was clipped by 1 base and J by 7 bases; unmatched bases: 7. For the CDR3, the DNA is TGTGCCAGCAGCTTAGTAGCGGGGGGCGGGATTAATGAGCAGTTCTTC. It encodes CASSLVAGGGINEQFF.

The genes are TRBV11-1 and TRBJ1-1; unclear D gene. Germline loops: CDR1 SGHAT, CDR2 FQDESV (reference sequence). The ends were cut back, 5 bases at V and 0 bases at J, with 7 bases in the middle. This CDR3 spans 13 amino acids. CDR3 protein: CASSTYMNTEAFF. The CDR3 DNA sequence: TGTGCCAGCAGCACCTACATGAACACTGAAGCTTTCTTT.

The chain joins TRBV7-3 to TRBJ2-3; D is perhaps TRBD1 (5 bases). Germline values: CDR1 SGHTA, CDR2 FQGTGA. The V end lost 5 bases, the J end lost 9 bases, and 15 bases lay between the germline ends. This CDR3 is 13 amino acids long. The CDR3 region has the DNA TGTGCCAGCAGCCCCTTGGGGCCCGCGACGCAGTATTTT. It specifies CASSPLGPATQYF.

J is TRBJ1-5 and V is TRBV6-5; TRBD1 matches 7 bases. CDR1 and CDR2 (germline): MNHEY, SVGAGI. The CDR3 loop spans 14 amino acids. With 0 bases clipped from V and 7 bases from J, the junction kept 3 bases outside the gene matches. This chain's CDR3 is CASSYSRGQQPQHF. Written as DNA, the CDR3 is TGTGCCAGCAGTTACTCAAGGGGGCAACAGCCCCAGCATTTT.

The chain combines TRBV28 with TRBJ2-5; TRBD2 matches 10 bases. J gave up 2 bases and V 5 bases, and 5 bases lay outside the gene matches. The V gene's germline CDR1 is MDHEN and CDR2 SYDVKM. This CDR3 spans 15 amino acids. CDR3 in amino acids: CASSRASGGQETQYF. DNA for the CDR3: TGTGCCAGCAGTCGGGCTAGCGGGGGACAAGAGACCCAGTACTTC. The entire variable domain, with the rest obtained from reference TRBV28 and TRBJ2-5, is as follows: DVKVTQSSRYLVKRTGEKVFLECVQDMDHENMFWYRQDPGLGLRLIYFSYDVKMKEKGDIPEGYSVSREKKERFSLILESASTNQTSMYLCASSRASGGQETQYFGPGTRLLVL.

This chain uses TRBV2 with TRBJ2-3; D gene ambiguous. Germline V gene sequence: CDR1 SNHLY, CDR2 FYNNEI. The CDR3 contains 12 residues. V dropped 7 bases and J dropped 4 bases, with 9 bases sitting between them. The CDR3 reads CASTFSSDTQYF. For the CDR3, the DNA is TGTGCCAGCACTTTCTCCTCAGATACGCAGTATTTT.

The chain couples TRBV11-2 to TRBJ1-5; D uncertain. Germline-derived CDR1 and CDR2 are SGHAT and FQNNGV. V was clipped by 3 bases and J by 7 bases, with 16 bases between them. CDR3 length: 15 amino acids. The CDR3 DNA is TGTGCCAGCAGCTTTAAGGGCCTTAAGGGACAGCCCCAGCATTTT. This encodes CASSFKGLKGQPQHF.

The chain is built from TRBV3-1 (or the pseudogene TRBV3-2) and TRBJ1-6, with a weak D call TRBD1 (5 bases). The CDR3 runs 13 residues. Per germline, CDR1 LGHDT and CDR2 YNNKEL (reference sequence). Trimming left V 3 bases short and J 10 bases short, with 10 bases between. DNA of the CDR3: TGTGCCAGCAGCCAGGTTCGGGGGTCACCCCTCCACTTT. Translating gives CASSQVRGSPLHF.

The gene calls are TRBV4-3 and TRBJ2-3; 10 bases align to TRBD2. J was trimmed by 4 bases and V by 1 base; bases with no gene match: 5. This CDR3 contains 16 residues. Germline loops: CDR1 LGHNA, CDR2 YSLEER. CDR3 region: CASSQGSSGGADTQYF. The CDR3 DNA follows: TGCGCCAGCAGCCAAGGGTCTAGCGGGGGAGCAGATACGCAGTATTTT.

This clone was seen a single time. The chain combines TRBV28 with TRBJ1-4; TRBD1 matches at 9 bases. J was trimmed by 6 bases and V by 5 bases; bases with no gene match: 4. There are 14 residues in the CDR3. Per germline, CDR1 MDHEN and CDR2 SYDVKM. CDR3 bases: TGTGCCAGCAGTCGGGACAGGGCGGATGAAAAACTGTTTTTT. Its translation is CASSRDRADEKLFF.

The CDR3 DNA follows: TGTGCCAGCGGGGTCACCGGGGAGCTGTTTTTT. Its translation is CASGVTGELFF. The gene calls are TRBV2 and TRBJ2-2; D is uncertain. CDR3 length: 11 amino acids. CDR1 SNHLY and CDR2 FYNNEI come from the germline V gene. The V end lost 8 bases, the J end lost 4 bases, and 5 bases lay between the germline ends.

This chain links TRBV28 with TRBJ1-2; the D gene is possibly TRBD1 (5 bases). CDR1 is MDHEN and CDR2 is SYDVKM in the germline V gene. This CDR3 comprises 15 residues. V was trimmed by 5 bases and J by 10 bases, leaving 23 bases between them. The CDR3 reads CASSLMGTGGSPYTF. The CDR3 bases are TGTGCCAGCAGTCTCATGGGTACAGGAGGATCTCCCTACACCTTC.

This chain connects TRBV12-3 or TRBV12-4 to TRBJ1-2; D not certain. The germline V and J ends were trimmed by 5 bases and 3 bases, with 7 bases remaining between them. This CDR3 is built from 12 residues. The CDR3 spells CASSARHYGYTF. CDR3 coding DNA: TGTGCCAGCAGTGCACGGCACTATGGCTACACCTTC.

This chain links TRBV7-9 with TRBJ1-1; the D is unclear. Germline CDR1 SEHNR, CDR2 FQNEAQ (reference sequence). The CDR3 totals 14 residues. Trimming took off 3 bases at V and 4 bases at J, with 12 bases between the two ends. The CDR3 region is CASSFHEESTEAFF. The DNA for the CDR3 is TGTGCCAGCAGCTTTCACGAGGAGTCCACTGAAGCTTTCTTT.

This clone turned up a few times. The chain uses TRBV28 and TRBJ1-1; 8 bases are a match to TRBD1. CDR3 length: 15 amino acids. Germline-derived CDR1 and CDR2 are MDHEN and SYDVKM. The ends lost 5 bases at V and 4 bases at J; junction bases unmatched: 9. This CDR3 is CASSPRTGRGTEAFF. DNA of the CDR3: TGTGCCAGCAGTCCGCGGACAGGGCGCGGCACTGAAGCTTTCTTT.

The chain employs TRBV15 and TRBJ1-2; the D gene is possibly TRBD1 (6 bases). There are 17 residues in the CDR3. The germline gives CDR1 LNHNV, CDR2 YYDKDF (reference sequence). Trimming took 4 bases from V and 0 from J, leaving 18 bases between them. This CDR3 is CATSTISRTEANYGYTF. The CDR3 DNA follows: TGTGCCACCAGCACCATCAGCCGGACAGAAGCTAACTATGGCTACACCTTC.

The V gene is TRBV18, the J gene TRBJ2-5; D is ambiguous. Germline CDR1 reads KGHSH; CDR2 reads LQKENI. V was trimmed by 10 bases and J by 3 bases, leaving 9 bases between them. The CDR3 has 11 residues. The CDR3 DNA follows: TGTGCCACAGGAGCCAAAGAGACCCAGTACTTC. Protein sequence: CATGAKETQYF. The full variable domain, rest sourced from reference TRBV18 and TRBJ2-5, is NAGVMQNPRHLVRRRGQEARLRCSPMKGHSHVYWYRQLPEEGLKFMVYLQKENIIDESGMPKERFSAEFPKEGPSILRIQQVVRGDSAAYFCATGAKETQYFGPGTRLLVL.